Listed below are T cell receptor beta chains from one sample, sequenced in a study of T-cell memory formation after mild COVID-19. TCRdb reprocessed the 5' RACE reads via MiXCR and lists one record per CDR3 protein. The sample yields 57,000 or so distinct CDR3 sequences, about a tenth seen once. Specimen: PBMCs or a T cell subset sorted from them (not recorded which). All receptors derive from a man aged 18 to 35 who had mild COVID-19 (a few samples of this study predate the infection). Cell type and time point are not known. The CDR3 runs from the conserved cysteine through the conserved F or W. Fields, in order: V gene, D gene, clone size, J gene, CDR3 DNA, CDR3 protein. D genes are given only for firm matches. Only some rows state a clone size, as once, few, many or a class for expanded clones.

>TRBV29-1|-|-|TRBJ1-2
TGCAGCGTTGAGATACAGGGTCGGAACTATGGCTACACCTTC
CSVEIQGRNYGYTF
>TRBV6-6|-|many|TRBJ2-3
TGTGCCAGCAGTTATACCGGGAGCACAGATACGCAGTATTTT
CASSYTGSTDTQYF
>TRBV5-1|TRBD2|few|TRBJ2-7
TGCGCCAGCAGCTTGGTTCTAGCGGGGGTATACGAGCAGTACTTC
CASSLVLAGVYEQYF
>TRBV7-2|TRBD1|few|TRBJ2-1
TGTGCCAGCAGCGTCTCGACAGGGGATAATGAGCAGTTCTTC
CASSVSTGDNEQFF
>TRBV23-1|-|few|TRBJ2-1
TGCGCCAGCAGTCACGGATTTTCCTACAATGAGCAGTTCTTC
CASSHGFSYNEQFF
>TRBV6-2/TRBV6-3|TRBD2|few|TRBJ2-1
TGTGCCAGCAGTTACCTAGCGGGGGGTATATACAATGAGCAGTTCTTC
CASSYLAGGIYNEQFF
>TRBV3-1|-|-|TRBJ1-5
TGTGCCAGCAGCTCCTCGGGGGGGACTCAGCCCCAGCATTTT
CASSSSGGTQPQHF
>TRBV12-3/TRBV12-4|-|many|TRBJ2-2
TGTGCCAGCAGTAGAGCGGTGGCACAACTCACCGGGGAGCTGTTTTTT
CASSRAVAQLTGELFF
>TRBV6-5|TRBD1|-|TRBJ1-2
TGTGCCAGCAGGCCGAGGACAGGGTACTATGGCTACACCTTC
CASRPRTGYYGYTF
>TRBV7-2|-|once|TRBJ2-1
TGTGCCAAACCACCGGGCCTCAGGGAGGATGAGCAGTTCTTC
CAKPPGLREDEQFF
>TRBV12-3/TRBV12-4|TRBD1|-|TRBJ1-6
TGTGCCAGCAGTTCCCAGCAGGGGGCACAATCACCCCTCCACTTT
CASSSQQGAQSPLHF
>TRBV6-6|TRBD1|-|TRBJ1-1
TGTGCCAGCAGTCTGCCCCCTGGGACAGGGTCGACTGAAGCTTTCTTT
CASSLPPGTGSTEAFF
>TRBV6-5|-|-|TRBJ1-1
TGTGCCTCGTGTGAGGGGCCGGGCACTGAAGCTTTCTTT
CASCEGPGTEAFF
>TRBV5-1|-|-|TRBJ2-4
TGCGCCAGCAGCTTGGGACAGCCTCAAAACATTCAGTACTTC
CASSLGQPQNIQYF
>TRBV12-3/TRBV12-4|-|few|TRBJ1-1
TGTGCCAGCAGTTTATCGGAAGTGAACACTGAAGCTTTCTTT
CASSLSEVNTEAFF
>TRBV5-6|TRBD1|-|TRBJ2-1
TGTGCCAGCAGCTTGTACGGGACAGGGGGCAATGAGCAGTTCTTC
CASSLYGTGGNEQFF
>TRBV12-3/TRBV12-4|TRBD1|few|TRBJ1-5
TGTGCCAGCACGGGACAGGGGGTGGAACAGCCCCAGCATTTT
CASTGQGVEQPQHF
>TRBV20-1|-|medium-sized|TRBJ2-3
TGCAGTGCCGACGAACGAGGAACAGATACGCAGTATTTT
CSADERGTDTQYF
>TRBV12-3/TRBV12-4|TRBD2|-|TRBJ2-1
TGTGCCAGCAGTCCTCCGGGGGAGGGCGGTGAGCAGTTCTTC
CASSPPGEGGEQFF
>TRBV6-2/TRBV6-3|-|-|TRBJ1-6
TGTGCCAGCAGCGAGGGGAATTCACCCCTCCACTTT
CASSEGNSPLHF
>TRBV4-3|TRBD2|few|TRBJ2-1
TGCGCCAGCAGCCAAGATGGGCGGGGGGGCGTCTACAATGAGCAGTTCTTC
CASSQDGRGGVYNEQFF
>TRBV29-1|TRBD1|-|TRBJ1-5
TGCAGCGTTGAAGTTGCGGGGGCGGCAGGGGGCCCCCAGCATTTT
CSVEVAGAAGGPQHF
>TRBV5-1|TRBD1|few|TRBJ2-7
TGCGCCAGCAGCCCGCGACAGGGGTCAAATCCCTCCTACGAGCAGTACTTC
CASSPRQGSNPSYEQYF
>TRBV5-1|TRBD1|many|TRBJ2-7
TGCGCCAGCAGCTCCGGGACAGGGGCGGGGGAGCAGTACTTC
CASSSGTGAGEQYF
>TRBV7-2|-|many|TRBJ2-1
TGTGCCAGCAGCCTACTTTGGGGGGGGCAGAATGAGCAGTTCTTC
CASSLLWGGQNEQFF
>TRBV7-2|-|few|TRBJ2-5
TGTGCCAGAAGCTCCCGGGTAGCGGAAGAGACCCAGTACTTC
CARSSRVAEETQYF
>TRBV5-1|TRBD1|few|TRBJ2-6
TGCGCCAGCAGCCAAACACCGACAGGGCGGACTGGGGCCAACGTCCTGACTTTC
CASSQTPTGRTGANVLTF
>TRBV7-9|TRBD2|-|TRBJ2-1
TGTGCCAGCAGCTTAGGGTCCACTAGCGGGGATGACAATGAGCAGTTCTTC
CASSLGSTSGDDNEQFF
>TRBV7-3|-|-|TRBJ2-1
TGTGCCAGCAGCCCCCATTTGGGCTACAATGAGCAGTTCTTC
CASSPHLGYNEQFF
>TRBV5-1|TRBD2|-|TRBJ2-5
TGCGCCAGCAGCTTGGGTCCGGGACTAGGCGCGGAGACCCAGTACTTC
CASSLGPGLGAETQYF
>TRBV5-1|TRBD2|many|TRBJ2-1
TGCGCCAGCAGCTTGTTGGGAGGGAATGAGCAGTTCTTC
CASSLLGGNEQFF
>TRBV29-1|-|many|TRBJ2-2
TGCAGCGTTTGGGTCGGACTTAACACCGGGGAGCTGTTTTTT
CSVWVGLNTGELFF
>TRBV7-9|TRBD1|few|TRBJ2-1
TGTGCCAGCAGCTCCGCCCGGACAGGGGGCGGTGAGCAGTTCTTC
CASSSARTGGGEQFF
>TRBV4-2|-|-|TRBJ2-4
TGTGCCAGCAGCCAAGATCAGGGGGGCTCAGCCAAAAACATTCAGTACTTC
CASSQDQGGSAKNIQYF
>TRBV4-3|-|few|TRBJ1-1
TGCGCCAGCAGACCCGGCGGGGGCGAGGTAAGCACTGAAGCTTTCTTT
CASRPGGGEVSTEAFF
>TRBV12-3/TRBV12-4|-|-|TRBJ2-1
TGTGCCAGCAGTTTAGCGGGGGCGGGAAATGAGCAGTTCTTC
CASSLAGAGNEQFF
>TRBV5-6|-|few|TRBJ1-2
TGTGCCAGCAGCTTGGGTGGGGAACACTATGGCTACACCTTC
CASSLGGEHYGYTF
>TRBV6-5|-|few|TRBJ1-5
TGTGCCAGCAGTTCCATTAACGTGAGGAGCAATCAGCCCCAGCATTTT
CASSSINVRSNQPQHF
>TRBV7-3|TRBD2|few|TRBJ2-3
TGTGCCAGCAGCTTAGACGGGGGGGGCACAGATACGCAGTATTTT
CASSLDGGGTDTQYF
>TRBV4-1|-|-|TRBJ1-1
TGCGCCAGCAGCCAAGTCGGGGGCTTTGAGAACACTGAAGCTTTCTTT
CASSQVGGFENTEAFF
>TRBV12-3/TRBV12-4|-|few|TRBJ2-1
TGTGCCAGCAGTTTCGAGGAGGATGAGCAGTTCTTC
CASSFEEDEQFF
>TRBV19|TRBD1|few|TRBJ1-5
TGTGCCATCTCCGACAGGGGAAATAGCAATCAGCCCCAGCATTTT
CAISDRGNSNQPQHF
>TRBV16|-|once|TRBJ1-1
TGTGCCAGCAGCCAATCGGGCAGGAACACTGAAGCTTTCTTT
CASSQSGRNTEAFF
>TRBV20-1|TRBD1|few|TRBJ2-1
TGCAGTGCTTGGAAAACAGGGGGCAATGAGCAGTTCTTC
CSAWKTGGNEQFF
>TRBV4-3|-|-|TRBJ1-5
TGCGCCAGCAGCCAAGATATCTTTGGCAATCAGCCCCAGCATTTT
CASSQDIFGNQPQHF
>TRBV5-6|-|-|TRBJ2-1
TGTGCCAGCAGCCCGGGGGAGCTTGGGGCTTCCAATGAGCAGTTCTTC
CASSPGELGASNEQFF
>TRBV7-6|-|few|TRBJ1-1
TGTGCCAGCAGCACCCTGTCCCCTTCGGGCACTGAAGCTTTCTTT
CASSTLSPSGTEAFF
>TRBV28|-|many|TRBJ2-3
TGTGCCAGCAGTGGCCCTTCTTGGTCCCTAGATACGCAGTATTTT
CASSGPSWSLDTQYF
>TRBV29-1|-|-|TRBJ1-2
TGCAGCGTTGTCGTCCGGGGGTGGGGAAGTGGCTACACCTTC
CSVVVRGWGSGYTF
>TRBV27|-|-|TRBJ1-6
TGTGCCAGCAGCCAGAGCCTGTCAGCTAATTCACCCCTCCACTTT
CASSQSLSANSPLHF
>TRBV6-5|-|many|TRBJ2-3
TGTGCCACCAGAGGGTTCCGGGGGGCAACAGATACGCAGTATTTT
CATRGFRGATDTQYF
>TRBV7-3|TRBD1|few|TRBJ1-1
TGTGCCAGCAGCGCCTCGACAGGGGCGAGCGAAGCTTTCTTT
CASSASTGASEAFF
>TRBV2|-|-|TRBJ2-1
TGTGCCAGCAGCCCCCGGGCCCCTTCTAATGAGCAGTTCTTC
CASSPRAPSNEQFF
>TRBV9|-|many|TRBJ2-3
TGTGCCAGCAGCCCCCTCGTCGATACGCAGTATTTT
CASSPLVDTQYF
>TRBV5-1|-|few|TRBJ2-5
TGCGCCAGCAGCCCCAGGGTGGCCCAAGAGACCCAGTACTTC
CASSPRVAQETQYF
>TRBV5-1|TRBD2|few|TRBJ2-3
TGCGCCAGCAGCTTGGGTAGCGGGGGCCACGGAGGCACAGATACGCAGTATTTT
CASSLGSGGHGGTDTQYF
>TRBV9|-|-|TRBJ2-5
TGTGCCAGCAGCCAGGGACCCGCGGGGACCCAGTACTTC
CASSQGPAGTQYF
>TRBV5-5|-|few|TRBJ1-2
TGTGCCAGCAGCCTCACTGGGCCCCCCTATGTTGGCTACACCTTC
CASSLTGPPYVGYTF
>TRBV7-9|-|many|TRBJ2-1
TGTGCCAGCAGCGACGGGACCTACAATGAGCAGTTCTTC
CASSDGTYNEQFF
>TRBV7-2|TRBD1|-|TRBJ1-5
TGTGCCAGCAGCCCAGTTTCCGGGACAGTCTTTCAGCCCCAGCATTTT
CASSPVSGTVFQPQHF